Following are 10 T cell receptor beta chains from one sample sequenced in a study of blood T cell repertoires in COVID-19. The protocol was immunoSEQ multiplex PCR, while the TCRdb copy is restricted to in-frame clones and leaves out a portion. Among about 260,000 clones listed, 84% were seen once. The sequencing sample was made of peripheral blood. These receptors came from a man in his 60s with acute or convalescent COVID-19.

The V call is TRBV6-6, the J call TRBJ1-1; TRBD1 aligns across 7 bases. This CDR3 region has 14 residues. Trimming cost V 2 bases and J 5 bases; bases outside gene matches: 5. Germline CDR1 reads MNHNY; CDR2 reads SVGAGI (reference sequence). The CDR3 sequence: CASSYQGVRTEAFF. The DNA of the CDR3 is TGTGCCAGCAGTTACCAGGGGGTGAGGACTGAAGCTTTCTTT.

The CDR3 DNA follows: TGTGCCAGCAGCCAAGGATTCGTGAGCTCCTACAATGAGCAGTTCTTC. Amino acids: CASSQGFVSSYNEQFF. The J gene is TRBJ2-1, the V gene TRBV3-1 (or the pseudogene TRBV3-2); D is undetermined. Trimming took 1 base from V and 0 from J, leaving 10 bases between them. This CDR3 has 16 amino acids. Per germline, CDR1 LGHDT and CDR2 YNNKEL (reference sequence).

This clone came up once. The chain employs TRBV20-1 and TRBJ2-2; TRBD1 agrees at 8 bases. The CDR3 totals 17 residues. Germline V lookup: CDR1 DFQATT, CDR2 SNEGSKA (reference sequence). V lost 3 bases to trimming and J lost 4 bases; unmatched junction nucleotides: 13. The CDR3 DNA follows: TGCAGTGCTAGTGCTCCGGGACAGGAACCTTTCACCGGGGAGCTGTTTTTT. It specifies CSASAPGQEPFTGELFF.

Written as DNA, the CDR3 is TGCGCCAGCAGCCACCCAGCGGGGGACTCCTACGAGCAGTACTTC. Residues: CASSHPAGDSYEQYF. The J gene is TRBJ2-7, the V gene TRBV4-1; 8 nucleotides agree with TRBD2. This CDR3 has 15 residues. Germline CDR1 MGHRA, CDR2 YSYEKL. The ends lost 3 bases at V and 0 bases at J; junction bases unmatched: 4.

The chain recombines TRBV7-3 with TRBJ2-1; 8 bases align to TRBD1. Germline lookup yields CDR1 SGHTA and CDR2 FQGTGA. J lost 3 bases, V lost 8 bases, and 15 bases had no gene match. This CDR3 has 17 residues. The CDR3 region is CASARDRPQKFYNEQFF. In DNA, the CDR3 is TGTGCCAGCGCCCGGGACAGGCCCCAAAAATTCTACAATGAGCAGTTCTTC.

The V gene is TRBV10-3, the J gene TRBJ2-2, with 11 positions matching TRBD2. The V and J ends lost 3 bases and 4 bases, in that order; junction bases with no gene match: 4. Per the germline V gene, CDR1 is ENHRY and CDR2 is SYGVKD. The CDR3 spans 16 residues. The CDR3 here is CAISDFGLAGTGELFF. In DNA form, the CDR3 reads TGTGCCATCAGTGATTTCGGACTAGCGGGCACCGGGGAGCTGTTTTTT.

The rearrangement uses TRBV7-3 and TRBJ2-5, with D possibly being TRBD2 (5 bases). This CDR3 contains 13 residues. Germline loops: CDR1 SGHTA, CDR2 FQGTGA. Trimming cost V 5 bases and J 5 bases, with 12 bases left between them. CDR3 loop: CASSPELGETQYF. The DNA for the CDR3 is TGTGCCAGCAGCCCAGAACTAGGGGAGACCCAGTACTTC. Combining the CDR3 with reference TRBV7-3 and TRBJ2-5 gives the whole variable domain GAGVSQTPSNKVTEKGKYVELRCDPISGHTALYWYRQSLGQGPEFLIYFQGTGAADDSGLPNDRFFAVRPEGSVSTLKIQRTERGDSAVYLCASSPELGETQYFGPGTRLLVL.

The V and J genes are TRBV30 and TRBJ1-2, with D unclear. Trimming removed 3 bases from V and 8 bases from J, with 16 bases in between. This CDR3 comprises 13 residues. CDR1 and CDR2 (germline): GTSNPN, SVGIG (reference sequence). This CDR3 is CAWSSPGGGGYTF. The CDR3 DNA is TGTGCCTGGAGCTCGCCAGGTGGAGGAGGCTACACCTTC.

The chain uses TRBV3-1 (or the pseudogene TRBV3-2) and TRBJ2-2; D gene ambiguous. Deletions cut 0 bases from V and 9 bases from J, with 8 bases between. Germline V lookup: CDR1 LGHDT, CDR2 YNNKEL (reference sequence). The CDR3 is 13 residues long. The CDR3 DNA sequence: TGTGCCAGCAGCCAAGATAGACATTGGGAGCTGTTTTTT. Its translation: CASSQDRHWELFF.

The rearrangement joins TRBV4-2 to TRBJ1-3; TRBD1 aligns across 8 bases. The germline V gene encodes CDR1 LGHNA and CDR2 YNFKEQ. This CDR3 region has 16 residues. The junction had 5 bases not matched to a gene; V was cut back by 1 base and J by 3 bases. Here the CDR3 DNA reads TGTGCCAGCAGCCAAGGTCAACAGGGGGTTGGAAACACCATATATTTT. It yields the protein CASSQGQQGVGNTIYF.